This T cell receptor beta chain was profiled in a study of blood T cell repertoires in COVID-19. The overall study: The United States, Italy and Spain were the sources of the acute and convalescent COVID-19 samples.

Original handling: Amplification of reference gene primers provided the estimated nucleated cell counts. Data came from immunoSEQ multiplex PCR; TCRdb stores just in-frame clones and leaves some out. V and J calls and clone size are given by that table; D and trimming were obtained from the DNA. The data hold approximately 300,000 clones, with around four fifths observed a single time. With 3 bases removed from V and 10 bases from J, the gap between germline ends came to 15 bases. The CDR3 runs to 13 residues. Per germline, CDR1 SEHNR and CDR2 FQNEAQ (reference sequence). This chain uses TRBV7-9 with TRBJ1-2; D might be TRBD1 (6 bases). The TCR comes from a woman in her 50s with acute or convalescent COVID-19. Sequenced: peripheral blood. CDR3 amino acids: CASSFEGGRIYTF. The CDR3 DNA follows: TGTGCCAGCAGCTTTGAGGGGGGGAGAATCTACACCTTC. Full variable domain (remainder filled in from reference TRBV7-9 and TRBJ1-2): DTGVSQNPRHKITKRGQNVTFRCDPISEHNRLYWYRQTLGQGPEFLTYFQNEAQLEKSRLLSDRFSAERPKGSFSTLEIQRTEQGDSAMYLCASSFEGGRIYTFGSGTRLTVV.